These T cell receptor beta chains were read from a single sample in a study of blood T cell repertoires in COVID-19. Profiling relied on immunoSEQ multiplex PCR, and the TCRdb table lists in-frame clones only, not all of them. The data contain some 87,000 clones, around 86% of them seen just once; the ten biggest clones take up 3% to 4%. Sequencing used peripheral blood. The receptors derive from a woman between 65 and 79 years old with acute or convalescent COVID-19. The conserved cysteine and the conserved F or W are not part of the CDR3 here. D genes are given only for firm matches.

J gene: TRBJ2-7; V gene: TRBV3-1/TRBV3-2; D gene: .; CDR3 protein: ASRQHGGYEQY
J gene: TRBJ1-1; V gene: TRBV21-1; D gene: .; CDR3 protein: ASTIPQGTHTEAF
J gene: TRBJ1-1; V gene: TRBV6-5; D gene: .; CDR3 protein: ASTSGGGIEAF
J gene: TRBJ1-5; V gene: TRBV19; D gene: .; CDR3 protein: ASSRGREAAGQPQH
J gene: TRBJ1-2; V gene: TRBV1; D gene: .; CDR3 protein: TSSQGGKGGDQANYGYT
J gene: TRBJ1-4; V gene: TRBV10-3; D gene: .; CDR3 protein: AISDSQNNEKLF
J gene: TRBJ2-2; V gene: TRBV28; D gene: .; CDR3 protein: ASSFELAGVGELF
J gene: TRBJ1-4; V gene: TRBV3-1/TRBV3-2; D gene: .; CDR3 protein: ASSHVSNRDIKLF
J gene: TRBJ1-2; V gene: TRBV2; D gene: .; CDR3 protein: ASRDGGTLGYT
J gene: TRBJ1-1; V gene: TRBV5-1; D gene: TRBD1; CDR3 protein: ASRRSQGADTEAF
J gene: TRBJ2-5; V gene: TRBV6-2/TRBV6-3; D gene: TRBD2; CDR3 protein: ASSAGTSGRWETQY
J gene: TRBJ2-5; V gene: TRBV4-2; D gene: TRBD1; CDR3 protein: ASSQDDNRGLKTQY
J gene: TRBJ1-3; V gene: TRBV9; D gene: .; CDR3 protein: ASSVDLGGSGNTIY
J gene: TRBJ2-7; V gene: TRBV28; D gene: .; CDR3 protein: ASRTTGYEQY
J gene: TRBJ2-5; V gene: TRBV6-2/TRBV6-3; D gene: TRBD2; CDR3 protein: ASSRTSGRAGETQY
J gene: TRBJ1-2; V gene: TRBV6-5; D gene: .; CDR3 protein: ASSPSRQNYGYT
J gene: TRBJ2-7; V gene: TRBV5-1; D gene: .; CDR3 protein: ASSSRLPPYEQY
J gene: TRBJ1-2; V gene: TRBV19; D gene: TRBD1; CDR3 protein: ASSPRDRPTYGYT
J gene: TRBJ1-1; V gene: TRBV2; D gene: .; CDR3 protein: ASSRQLLRTEAF
J gene: TRBJ1-1; V gene: TRBV28; D gene: .; CDR3 protein: ASSFPTTGSTEAF
J gene: TRBJ1-2; V gene: TRBV14; D gene: .; CDR3 protein: ASSQGARANYGYT
J gene: TRBJ1-2; V gene: TRBV19; D gene: .; CDR3 protein: ASSTLSGSYGYT
J gene: TRBJ2-5; V gene: TRBV6-6; D gene: .; CDR3 protein: ASSWQGQGMAETQY
J gene: TRBJ2-3; V gene: TRBV7-9; D gene: TRBD2; CDR3 protein: ASSLGSSGSTDTQY
J gene: TRBJ2-2; V gene: TRBV3-1/TRBV3-2; D gene: TRBD2; CDR3 protein: ASSRTLAGNTGELF
J gene: TRBJ1-5; V gene: TRBV19; D gene: TRBD1; CDR3 protein: ASSIVSGTGGNQPQH
J gene: TRBJ2-5; V gene: TRBV6-1; D gene: TRBD1; CDR3 protein: ASSEQWTGGETQY
J gene: TRBJ1-5; V gene: TRBV24-1; D gene: TRBD1; CDR3 protein: ATSEGTGGGQPQH
J gene: TRBJ2-3; V gene: TRBV27; D gene: TRBD2; CDR3 protein: ASSPRGGRTDTQY
J gene: TRBJ2-1; V gene: TRBV25-1; D gene: TRBD2; CDR3 protein: ASSEMSGSSYNEQF
J gene: TRBJ2-3; V gene: TRBV7-9; D gene: TRBD1; CDR3 protein: ASSLGGQGLTDTQY
J gene: TRBJ1-2; V gene: TRBV7-8; D gene: .; CDR3 protein: ASSLAGDGYGYT
J gene: TRBJ2-5; V gene: TRBV5-4; D gene: .; CDR3 protein: ASSSKAVQETQY
J gene: TRBJ2-3; V gene: TRBV6-2/TRBV6-3; D gene: TRBD2; CDR3 protein: ASSYGGRAFGTDTQY
J gene: TRBJ2-7; V gene: TRBV14; D gene: TRBD1; CDR3 protein: ASSQPGQGVYEQY
J gene: TRBJ2-3; V gene: TRBV9; D gene: TRBD2; CDR3 protein: ASSLSGGDTQY
J gene: TRBJ1-1; V gene: TRBV25-1; D gene: .; CDR3 protein: ASAREVAF
J gene: TRBJ1-4; V gene: TRBV15; D gene: .; CDR3 protein: ATSRDLVQGQKLF
J gene: TRBJ1-4; V gene: TRBV20-1; D gene: .; CDR3 protein: SASDPAGNLNEKLF
J gene: TRBJ1-4; V gene: TRBV6-1; D gene: TRBD1; CDR3 protein: ASSEAPVLRGEKLF
J gene: TRBJ2-7; V gene: TRBV10-3; D gene: .; CDR3 protein: AISAGDYYEQY
J gene: TRBJ2-3; V gene: TRBV11-2; D gene: TRBD2; CDR3 protein: ASSFTAGGGDTQY
J gene: TRBJ1-5; V gene: TRBV6-1; D gene: TRBD1; CDR3 protein: ASSEGQGVGNQPQH
J gene: TRBJ1-2; V gene: TRBV28; D gene: .; CDR3 protein: ASSLLGVYGYT
J gene: TRBJ1-3; V gene: TRBV6-6; D gene: .; CDR3 protein: ASSYEANSGNTIY
J gene: TRBJ2-2; V gene: TRBV7-8; D gene: .; CDR3 protein: ASSPRPSSANTGELF
J gene: TRBJ1-1; V gene: TRBV27; D gene: .; CDR3 protein: ASSFTVNTEAF
J gene: TRBJ1-6; V gene: TRBV6-6; D gene: TRBD1; CDR3 protein: ASSTGTGDSPLH